The 18 T cell receptor beta chains listed next were all sequenced from one sample in a study of cytomegalovirus exposure and HLA in healthy donors. Researchers ran the PCR with 60 Vbeta and 13 Jbeta primers. TCRdb's table, derived via immunoSEQ multiplex PCR, lists solely in-frame clones and lacks some. Its table records some 41,000 clones. The material sequenced was PBMCs. These TCRs come from a man aged 25-45 years in good health and CMV-seronegative.

The chain recombines TRBV6-6 with TRBJ1-1; D may be TRBD1 (5 bases). Germline lookup yields CDR1 MNHNY and CDR2 SVGAGI (reference sequence). CDR3 length: 14 residues. The ends were cut back, 5 bases at V and 3 bases at J, with 13 bases in the middle. CDR3 in DNA: TGTGCCAGCAGTCAGGGTGCTGGATACACTGAAGCTTTCTTT. Translated, it gives CASSQGAGYTEAFF.

This chain joins TRBV4-3 and TRBJ2-1; a possible D gene is TRBD2 (6 bases). CDR3 length: 18 residues. Looked up from germline, CDR1 is LGHNA and CDR2 is YSLEER. V dropped 2 bases and J dropped 5 bases, with 22 bases sitting between them. CDR3 sequence: CASSQSPPRGSSDNEQFF. CDR3 nucleotides: TGCGCCAGCAGCCAATCGCCACCGCGGGGCTCATCCGACAATGAGCAGTTCTTC.

The chain uses TRBV19 and TRBJ1-1, with D uncertain. Trimming cost V 0 bases and J 0 bases, with 11 bases left between them. CDR3 length: 16 amino acids. Per the germline V gene, CDR1 is LNHDA and CDR2 is SQIVND (reference sequence). The CDR3 nucleotides are TGTGCCAGTAGTATAGATGTTGTGACACTGAACACTGAAGCTTTCTTT. It yields the protein CASSIDVVTLNTEAFF.

The CDR3 bases are TGTGCCAGCAGCGTAGGCGGGGGGACCTACAATGAGCAGTTCTTC. This encodes CASSVGGGTYNEQFF. The rearrangement links TRBV9 to TRBJ2-1; 8 bases agree with TRBD2. The CDR3 spans 15 residues. Per germline, CDR1 SGDLS and CDR2 YYNGEE. V gave up 0 bases and J gave up 2 bases; unmatched junction bases: 1.

This chain uses TRBV5-1 with TRBJ2-3, with unresolved D. The CDR3 is 11 residues long. The V end was cut by 3 bases, the J end by 11 bases, with 10 bases between. Germline assignment: CDR1 SGHRS and CDR2 YFSETQ. The CDR3 region has the DNA TGCGCCAGCAGCTGGGCAGCCGAGCAGTATTTT. The encoded protein is CASSWAAEQYF.

This chain uses TRBV28 with TRBJ2-3, with a tentative D call TRBD1 (6 bases). CDR3 length: 14 residues. V was clipped by 1 base and J by 8 bases, with 13 bases between them. Germline CDR1 is MDHEN and CDR2 is SYDVKM. The CDR3, as DNA: TGTGCCAGCAGTTTATCGACAGGAAAGGCTACGCAGTATTTT. Protein sequence: CASSLSTGKATQYF.

This chain uses TRBV6-1 with TRBJ1-5; a weak D match, TRBD1 (6 bases). Germline loops: CDR1 MNHNS, CDR2 SASEGT. V lost 5 bases to trimming and J lost 4 bases, with 9 bases between them. CDR3 size: 13 residues. CDR3 sequence (DNA): TGTGCCAGCAGTACCCAGGGGAATCAGCCCCAGCATTTT. Translation gives CASSTQGNQPQHF.

Written as DNA, the CDR3 is TGTGCCAGCAGCATTGGGACAGTCGGCTACGAGCAGTACTTC. It codes for CASSIGTVGYEQYF. This rearrangement joins TRBV5-6 to TRBJ2-7, with 7 bases identical to TRBD1. Germline CDR1 is SGHDT and CDR2 is YYEEEE. CDR3 length: 14 amino acids. J was trimmed by 3 bases and V by 4 bases; bases with no gene match: 7.

The chain employs TRBV5-3 and TRBJ2-1; TRBD1 is a possible D gene (6 bases). TRBV5-3 is flagged as an ORF with uncertain function. There are 15 residues in the CDR3. Trimming shortened V by 0 bases and J by 7 bases, and 14 bases separated the two germline ends. CDR3: CARSLVVGGRNEQFF. CDR3 nucleotides: TGTGCCAGAAGCTTGGTTGTAGGGGGTCGGAATGAGCAGTTCTTC.

This rearrangement joins TRBV5-1 to TRBJ2-2; no definite D call. Trimming removed 2 bases at V and 1 base at J, with 6 bases between. Germline loops: CDR1 SGHRS, CDR2 YFSETQ. The CDR3 totals 14 residues. The CDR3 nucleotides are TGCGCCAGCAGCTTTTCAGGGAACACCGGGGAGCTGTTTTTT. Its translation is CASSFSGNTGELFF.

This chain uses TRBV6-4 with TRBJ2-3, with 9 bases lining up with TRBD2. V shed 3 bases, J shed 3 bases, and the junction held 1 base outside the gene matches. The CDR3 loop spans 14 amino acids. The germline V gene encodes CDR1 MRHNA and CDR2 SNTAGT. The CDR3 region is CASSDTSGTDTQYF. DNA for the CDR3: TGTGCCAGCAGTGATACTAGCGGGACAGATACGCAGTATTTT.

The chain is built from TRBV6-1 and TRBJ2-1; 11 bases map to TRBD2. CDR3 size: 17 residues. CDR1 and CDR2 from the germline V gene are MNHNS and SASEGT. J gave up 6 bases and V 3 bases, and 10 bases lay outside the gene matches. The CDR3 here is CASSDQGLAEWLNEQFF. The CDR3 DNA sequence: TGTGCCAGCAGTGATCAGGGACTAGCGGAGTGGCTCAATGAGCAGTTCTTC.

V usage is TRBV19 and J usage is TRBJ1-2, with D possibly matching TRBD1 (6 bases). Trimming pared 6 bases from V and 3 bases from J, leaving 17 bases between. This CDR3 has 15 residues. Germline V gives CDR1 LNHDA, CDR2 SQIVND (reference sequence). The CDR3 region has the DNA TGTGCCAGTAGCCTGAGGGGGGGCGAATACTATGGCTACACCTTC. This codes for CASSLRGGEYYGYTF.

This chain connects TRBV7-9 to TRBJ1-2; a weak D match, TRBD1 (6 bases). CDR1 and CDR2 from the germline V gene are SEHNR and FQNEAQ (reference sequence). With 6 bases removed from V and 8 bases from J, the gap between germline ends came to 13 bases. The CDR3 extends over 12 amino acids. CDR3 in amino acids: CASRPTGWGYTF. CDR3 in DNA: TGTGCCAGCAGACCGACAGGCTGGGGCTACACCTTC.

The chain is built from TRBV5-6 and TRBJ2-7; 11 positions agree with TRBD2. After removal of 1 base from V and 7 bases from J, the junction contained 10 bases not matched to a gene. This CDR3 region has 16 residues. Per germline, CDR1 SGHDT and CDR2 YYEEEE. CDR3 loop: CASSLYRTSGLLEQYF. CDR3 DNA sequence: TGTGCCAGCAGCTTGTATAGGACTAGCGGGCTTCTTGAGCAGTACTTC.

This sequence joins TRBV25-1 and TRBJ1-3; D perhaps matches TRBD1 (6 bases). Deletions cut 3 bases from V and 0 bases from J, with 9 bases between. The CDR3 is 15 amino acids. Germline V gives CDR1 MGHDK, CDR2 SYGVNS. CDR3 residues: CASSETGPSGNTIYF. The DNA of the CDR3 is TGTGCCAGCAGTGAGACAGGCCCCTCTGGAAACACCATATATTTT. The whole variable domain, remainder taken from reference TRBV25-1 and TRBJ1-3, is EADIYQTPRYLVIGTGKKITLECSQTMGHDKMYWYQQDPGMELHLIHYSYGVNSTEKGDLSSESTVSRIRTEHFPLTLESARPSHTSQYLCASSETGPSGNTIYFGEGSWLTVV.

The chain combines TRBV6-5 with TRBJ2-7, with 12 nucleotides matching TRBD2. Per germline, CDR1 MNHEY and CDR2 SVGAGI. The CDR3 is 15 residues long. V lost 6 bases and J lost 9; bases outside the gene matches: 12. CDR3 region: CASSHRTSGISVQYF. CDR3 nucleotides: TGTGCCAGCAGCCACCGGACTAGCGGGATCTCGGTGCAGTACTTC.

The rearrangement joins TRBV2 to TRBJ2-5; 12 nucleotides agree with TRBD2. The CDR3 loop spans 16 amino acids. V shed 11 bases and J 1 base; nucleotides not matched to a gene: 11. Germline CDR1 reads SNHLY; CDR2 reads FYNNEI. The CDR3 is CAGLGLAGNSQETQYF. CDR3 nucleotides: TGTGCCGGCTTAGGACTAGCGGGGAACTCCCAAGAGACCCAGTACTTC.